Listed below are T cell receptor beta chains from one sample, sequenced in a study of beta chain features in type 1 diabetes. Method: immunoSEQ multiplex PCR; TCRdb's copy keeps in-frame clones and lacks some. The sample comprises around 180,000 clones, around 8% of which are singletons, and around 0.94% rests with the top ten. The specimen was central memory CD4+ T cells from blood. These receptors were collected from a woman aged 40 to 50 with type 1 diabetes. Both conserved end residues are part of each CDR3. Fields, in order: V gene, clone size, J gene, D gene, CDR3 length, CDR3 DNA, CDR3 protein. D genes are given only for firm matches. The size field is filled for only some rows; it gives once, few, many or a size class.

>TRBV5-4|-|TRBJ2-6|-|15
TGTGCCAGCAGTCTTACAGGTTCGGGGGCCAACGTCCTGACTTTC
CASSLTGSGANVLTF
>TRBV30|-|TRBJ1-2|-|12
TGTGCCTACCGGGACACTAACTATGGCTACACCTTC
CAYRDTNYGYTF
>TRBV13|few|TRBJ1-1|TRBD1|12
TGTGCCAGCAGCCCCAGGGGGACAGAAGCTTTCTTT
CASSPRGTEAFF
>TRBV6-5|-|TRBJ1-5|-|15
TGTGCCAGCAGTTCCCTTCGGGGGGCCAATCAGCCCCAGCATTTT
CASSSLRGANQPQHF
>TRBV6-5|-|TRBJ1-2|-|13
TGTGCCAGCCGCCTGGACAGAAACTATGGCTACACCTTC
CASRLDRNYGYTF
>TRBV5-1|-|TRBJ2-1|TRBD2|15
TGCGCCAGCAGCGAAGCTAGCGGGGGGTACAATGAGCAGTTCTTC
CASSEASGGYNEQFF
>TRBV18|few|TRBJ2-1|TRBD1|16
TGTGCCAGCTCACCACCGGTGGACAGGGGGTACAATGAGCAGTTCTTC
CASSPPVDRGYNEQFF
>TRBV6-1|few|TRBJ1-1|-|18
TGTGCCAGCAGTGAACAGGAACCCCAACCGGATTTGAACACTGAAGCTTTCTTT
CASSEQEPQPDLNTEAFF
>TRBV27|few|TRBJ1-2|TRBD1|13
TGTGCCAGCAGTTTCCAGGGGGCCCTTGGCTACACCTTC
CASSFQGALGYTF
>TRBV7-8|-|TRBJ1-1|TRBD1|12
TGTGCCAGCAGCTCTAACAGGGGCGAAGCTTTCTTT
CASSSNRGEAFF
>TRBV5-5|few|TRBJ1-5|-|13
TGTGCCAGCAGCTTTAACAGGGAACAGCCCCAGCATTTT
CASSFNREQPQHF
>TRBV19|few|TRBJ1-1|-|12
TGTGCCAGTAGTATAAGAGGCACTGAAGCTTTCTTT
CASSIRGTEAFF
>TRBV28|-|TRBJ1-3|TRBD1|15
TGTGCCAGCAGTTTAGAGGGACAGACTGGAAACACCATATATTTT
CASSLEGQTGNTIYF
>TRBV28|few|TRBJ1-4|-|10
TGTGCCACCCACAAGGAAAAACTGTTTTTT
CATHKEKLFF
>TRBV27|few|TRBJ1-5|-|12
TGTGCCAGCAGGGGCAGAAATCAGCCCCAGCATTTT
CASRGRNQPQHF
>TRBV28|-|TRBJ2-5|-|15
TGTGCCAGCAGTTTGGGCGGAGGGTATTTGGAGACCCAGTACTTC
CASSLGGGYLETQYF
>TRBV5-6|few|TRBJ2-5|-|13
TGTGCCAGCAGCTGGGCAGGTGAGGAGACCCAGTACTTC
CASSWAGEETQYF
>TRBV28|-|TRBJ1-5|-|12
TGTGTCACCGGACAGCGCAATCAGCCCCAGCATTTT
CVTGQRNQPQHF
>TRBV2|few|TRBJ2-1|-|14
TGTGCCAGCAGATCTCCCCAGATTTACAATGAGCAGTTCTTC
CASRSPQIYNEQFF
>TRBV9|-|TRBJ2-1|-|16
TGTGCCAGCAGCGCGCTGACACCGAGCTCCTACAATGAGCAGTTCTTC
CASSALTPSSYNEQFF
>TRBV2|few|TRBJ2-3|TRBD1|16
TGTGCCAGCAGTGAAAGGGGACAGATTAGCACAGATACGCAGTATTTT
CASSERGQISTDTQYF
>TRBV5-6|few|TRBJ2-5|-|13
TGTGCCAGCAGCACCCCAGGCTCCGGGACCCAGTACTTC
CASSTPGSGTQYF